Each of the 31 T cell receptor beta chains below was sequenced from the same sample in a study of human T cells and chemical hapten exposure. Specified time point: patch test 2, 6 weeks after DPC sensitization. Noted treatment: therapeutic diphenylcyclopropenone sensitization with weekly scalp DPC. TCRdb re-derived calls from the RACE reads in MiXCR, one entry per CDR3 protein. The sample includes about 69,000 distinct CDR3 sequences, about a tenth of them seen just once. Sample: whole blood, taken in connection with sensitization to the hapten diphenylcyclopropenone (DPC). These receptor sequences come from a woman between 45 and 65 years old with alopecia areata. Some clones in this sample may be carry-over from other donors' samples.

At least ten counts were recorded for this clonotype. This sequence joins TRBV7-2 and TRBJ2-7; D might be TRBD1 (6 bases). Germline CDR1 is SGHTA and CDR2 is FQGNSA. CDR3 size: 13 residues. V was clipped by 5 bases and J by 6 bases, with 14 bases between them. In DNA, the CDR3 is TGTGCCAGCAGCAATCAACAGGGTGGCGAGCAGTACTTC. Translated, it gives CASSNQQGGEQYF.

This clonotype was observed many times. The V and J genes are TRBV29-1 and TRBJ1-1; D gene uncertain. Trimming left V 4 bases short and J 6 bases short, with 12 bases between. Germline loops: CDR1 SQVTM, CDR2 ANQGSEA. The CDR3 is 12 residues long. The CDR3 reads CSVVRGVAEAFF. Written as DNA, the CDR3 is TGCAGCGTTGTCCGGGGAGTGGCTGAAGCTTTCTTT.

The J gene is TRBJ1-6, the V gene TRBV12-3 or TRBV12-4, with D unclear. Trimming removed 5 bases at V and 10 bases at J, with 15 bases between. CDR3 length equals 14 residues. The CDR3, as DNA: TGTGCCAGCAGTACGTGGGCGAGACTGTCACCCCTCCACTTT. Its protein product is CASSTWARLSPLHF.

This clonotype was observed a handful of times. The J gene is TRBJ1-2, the V gene TRBV6-5, with no clear D. CDR1 is MNHEY, CDR2 SVGAGI, per germline. There are 15 residues in the CDR3. V was shortened by 4 bases and J by 5 bases, with 17 bases between the two germline ends. The CDR3, as DNA: TGTGCCAGCAGTTCCGGGAAATTCTCTTGGTATGGCTACACCTTC. Protein sequence: CASSSGKFSWYGYTF.

This clonotype was observed many times. The rearrangement links TRBV20-1 to TRBJ1-2; the match to TRBD1 covers 8 bases. CDR1 and CDR2 from the germline V gene are DFQATT and SNEGSKA (reference sequence). J lost 8 bases, V lost 3 bases, and 8 bases had no gene match. The CDR3 loop spans 13 amino acids. The CDR3 DNA reads as TGCAGTGCTAGCGGGACAGGATATTCCGGCTACACCTTC. Translation gives CSASGTGYSGYTF.

This clonotype has at least ten counts. V is TRBV29-1 and J is TRBJ2-5; D remains unclear. V gave up 4 bases and J gave up 5 bases, with 11 bases separating them. CDR1 is SQVTM, CDR2 ANQGSEA, per germline. This CDR3 has 12 residues. The CDR3 protein is CSVGDGGETQYF. The CDR3 coding sequence is TGCAGCGTTGGAGACGGTGGGGAGACCCAGTACTTC.

The chain links TRBV25-1 to TRBJ1-5; D is possibly TRBD1 (5 bases). The CDR3 runs to 15 residues. Between the trimmed V and J ends, which lost 3 bases and 0 bases, there was a span of 9 bases. The germline V gene encodes CDR1 MGHDK and CDR2 SYGVNS. This CDR3 reads CASSEGGYSNQPQHF. The CDR3 DNA reads as TGTGCCAGCAGTGAGGGGGGGTATAGCAATCAGCCCCAGCATTTT.

This clonotype was recorded only once. J is TRBJ1-6 and V is TRBV7-2; D gene ambiguous. V gave up 2 bases and J gave up 9 bases, with 8 bases separating them. Germline V gene data show CDR1 as SGHTA and CDR2 as FQGNSA. This CDR3 contains 13 residues. Written as DNA, the CDR3 is TGTGCCAGCAGCTTAAATGCGGGTTCACCCCTCCACTTT. Its translation: CASSLNAGSPLHF.

This clonotype was detected ten times or more. This chain connects TRBV6-4 to TRBJ2-4; possibly TRBD2 for D (5 bases). In germline, CDR1 is MRHNA, CDR2 SNTAGT. The CDR3 length is 13 residues. V lost 8 bases, J lost 1 base, and 9 bases lay in between. This CDR3 is CASVEAAKNIQYF. In DNA form, the CDR3 reads TGTGCCAGCGTGGAGGCGGCCAAAAACATTCAGTACTTC.

This clonotype has ten or more counts. This chain joins TRBV10-1 and TRBJ2-4, with 13 bases lining up with TRBD2. Germline V lookup: CDR1 WNHNN, CDR2 SYGVQD (reference sequence). Germline trimming cut 11 bases from V and 1 base from J; bases unmatched to any gene: 17. This CDR3 is built from 19 residues. The CDR3 sequence is CAGPPGLAGRRSAKNIQYF. The CDR3 DNA is TGCGCCGGCCCCCCGGGACTAGCGGGAAGGAGGTCGGCCAAAAACATTCAGTACTTC.

There are a few counts of this clonotype. This chain uses TRBV6-2 or TRBV6-3 with TRBJ2-7, with 10 bases lining up with TRBD2. CDR3 length: 15 residues. Germline CDR1 and CDR2: MNHEY and SVGEGT. Trimming removed 6 bases from V and 1 base from J; junction bases left unmatched: 6. In nucleotides, the CDR3 is TGTGCCAGCAGCCCTACTAGCGGGACATCCTACGAGCAGTACTTC. Protein sequence: CASSPTSGTSYEQYF.

The gene calls are TRBV5-1 and TRBJ2-3; TRBD2 aligns across 9 bases. The CDR3 extends over 15 amino acids. Germline V gene sequence: CDR1 SGHRS, CDR2 YFSETQ. V trimming: 0 bases; J trimming: 1 base; junction bases outside the gene matches: 0. The CDR3 coding sequence is TGCGCCAGCAGCTTGGCTAGCGGGGGCACAGATACGCAGTATTTT. It specifies CASSLASGGTDTQYF.

This clonotype was observed at least ten times. The chain uses TRBV29-1 and TRBJ1-1, with D maybe TRBD1 (5 bases). The V end lost 2 bases, the J end lost 4 bases, and 11 bases lay between the germline ends. This CDR3 has 13 residues. Germline CDR1 SQVTM, CDR2 ANQGSEA. CDR3 loop: CSVERGRATEAFF. CDR3 nucleotide sequence: TGCAGCGTTGAAAGAGGCAGGGCCACTGAAGCTTTCTTT.

This chain links TRBV5-8 with TRBJ2-5, with unresolved D. V was pared by 9 bases and J by 2 bases, with 14 bases between. The CDR3 covers 13 residues. CDR1 and CDR2 from the germline V gene are SGHTS and YDEGEE. CDR3 sequence: CANGPGGQETQYF. The CDR3 nucleotides are TGTGCCAACGGGCCCGGCGGACAAGAGACCCAGTACTTC. Variable domain in full (rest from reference TRBV5-8 and TRBJ2-5): EAGVTQSPTHLIKTRGQQATLRCSPISGHTSVYWYQQALGLGLQFLLWYDEGEERNRGNFPPRFSGRQFPNYSSELNVNALELEDSALYLCANGPGGQETQYFGPGTRLLVL.

This clonotype was observed at least ten times. The chain recombines TRBV5-1 with TRBJ2-5; 11 bases fit TRBD2. V shed 0 bases and J 2 bases; nucleotides not matched to a gene: 3. The germline V gene encodes CDR1 SGHRS and CDR2 YFSETQ. The CDR3 is made up of 16 amino acids. The CDR3: CASSLAGTSGQETQYF. In nucleotides, the CDR3 is TGCGCCAGCAGCTTGGCCGGGACTAGCGGACAAGAGACCCAGTACTTC.

This clonotype was recorded a few times. The rearrangement joins TRBV7-8 to TRBJ2-5; D possibly corresponds to TRBD2 (6 bases). The germline V gene encodes CDR1 SGHVS and CDR2 FQNEAQ. This CDR3 is built from 13 residues. The ends were cut back, 3 bases at V and 7 bases at J, with 12 bases in the middle. CDR3 in DNA: TGTGCCAGCAGCTTCGGGGGTGTCTCGACCCAGTACTTC. It codes for CASSFGGVSTQYF.

The sample holds a few counts of this clonotype. V usage is TRBV20-1 and J usage is TRBJ2-3; 15 bases agree with TRBD2. The CDR3 has 17 amino acids. The V segment lost 3 bases and the J segment 5 bases; nucleotides outside the gene matches: 9. Germline assignment: CDR1 DFQATT and CDR2 SNEGSKA (reference sequence). The CDR3 spells CSASPGTSGRLEDTQYF. As DNA, the CDR3 is TGCAGTGCTAGTCCCGGGACTAGCGGGAGGTTGGAAGATACGCAGTATTTT.

This clonotype occurred a few times. The chain is built from TRBV7-6 and TRBJ2-1, with D perhaps matching TRBD1 or TRBD2 (5 bases each). Germline CDR1 and CDR2: SGHVS and FNYEAQ. This CDR3 contains 14 residues. Trimming shortened V by 5 bases and J by 8 bases, and 16 bases separated the two germline ends. The CDR3 is CASSIRGTLDEQFF. The DNA for the CDR3 is TGTGCCAGCAGCATCCGAGGGACCCTAGATGAGCAGTTCTTC.

This clonotype was counted ten times or more. This chain uses TRBV5-1 with TRBJ2-3, with 7 bases that match TRBD1. J gave up 2 bases and V 0 bases, and 3 bases lay outside the gene matches. There are 15 residues in the CDR3. Germline V gene sequence: CDR1 SGHRS, CDR2 YFSETQ. The CDR3 nucleotides are TGCGCCAGCAGCTTGGGACAGGGCTACACAGATACGCAGTATTTT. Translated, it gives CASSLGQGYTDTQYF.

This clonotype was observed a few times. The V gene is TRBV29-1, the J gene TRBJ1-1; a possible D gene is TRBD1 (6 bases). CDR3 size: 13 residues. The germline V gene has CDR1 SQVTM and CDR2 ANQGSEA. Trimming cost V 5 bases and J 4 bases, with 14 bases left between them. CDR3 in DNA: TGCAGCGTTAAGAACAGGGCGGCCACTGAAGCTTTCTTT. This translates into CSVKNRAATEAFF.

This clonotype came up many times. The chain uses TRBV12-3 or TRBV12-4 and TRBJ2-1, with 9 bases identical to TRBD2. The trim removed 2 bases at V and 16 bases at J, leaving 9 bases unmatched. The length of the CDR3 is 13 residues. The CDR3 coding sequence is TGTGCCAGCAGTTTAACCTTGACTAGCGGTGGATTCTTC. Its protein is CASSLTLTSGGFF.

The sample holds a few counts of this clonotype. This sequence joins TRBV20-1 and TRBJ2-7; D gene unclear. The length of the CDR3 is 13 residues. Trimming took 6 bases from V and 2 from J, leaving 14 bases between them. Germline V gene lookup returns CDR1 DFQATT and CDR2 SNEGSKA (reference sequence). In DNA, the CDR3 is TGCAGTGCCCACGAAGGTCCCCCCTACGAGCAGTACTTC. It yields the protein CSAHEGPPYEQYF.

This clonotype was counted ten times or more. The chain has TRBV12-5 and TRBJ2-7; D may be TRBD2 (6 bases). Germline V gives CDR1 LGHNT, CDR2 FRNRAP. CDR3 length: 12 residues. The V end was cut by 6 bases, the J end by 2 bases, with 8 bases between. The CDR3 loop reads CASGTGAYEQYF. The CDR3 nucleotides read TGTGCTAGTGGAACGGGGGCCTACGAGCAGTACTTC.

This chain links TRBV29-1 with TRBJ2-1; D not certain. The CDR3 spans 19 residues. CDR1 is SQVTM and CDR2 is ANQGSEA in the germline V gene. V lost 6 bases and J lost 1, with 28 bases in between. Here the CDR3 reads CSVDRHLVTGSSSYNEQFF. The CDR3 DNA is TGCAGCGTAGACCGCCACCTTGTAACCGGGTCTTCTTCCTACAATGAGCAGTTCTTC.

This clonotype has at least ten counts. The chain uses TRBV7-3 and TRBJ2-7; 11 bases fit TRBD2. The germline gives CDR1 SGHTA, CDR2 FQGTGA. The ends lost 4 bases at V and 0 bases at J; junction bases unmatched: 5. This CDR3 spans 16 amino acids. CDR3 residues: CASSSSGLAGSYEQYF. The CDR3 DNA is TGTGCCAGCAGCTCCTCCGGACTAGCGGGCTCCTACGAGCAGTACTTC. The variable domain in full, with the rest retrieved from reference TRBV7-3 and TRBJ2-7, is GAGVSQTPSNKVTEKGKYVELRCDPISGHTALYWYRQSLGQGPEFLIYFQGTGAADDSGLPNDRFFAVRPEGSVSTLKIQRTERGDSAVYLCASSSSGLAGSYEQYFGPGTRLTVT.

This clonotype came up a few times. This sequence joins TRBV20-1 and TRBJ2-1; TRBD1 agrees at 10 bases. CDR1 DFQATT and CDR2 SNEGSKA come from the germline V gene (reference sequence). V shed 0 bases, J shed 1 base, and the junction held 0 bases outside the gene matches. The CDR3 extends over 15 amino acids. The CDR3 nucleotides read TGCAGTGCTAGAGAGGGACAGGGGTCCTACAATGAGCAGTTCTTC. As protein: CSAREGQGSYNEQFF.

Many counts were recorded for this clonotype. The V and J genes are TRBV2 and TRBJ2-3; D is unresolved. V was cut by 10 bases and J by 2 bases, with 16 bases left in between. Per the germline V gene, CDR1 is SNHLY and CDR2 is FYNNEI. The CDR3 is 14 residues long. As DNA, the CDR3 is TGTGCCACCGCGACGCCCCGCGACACAGATACGCAGTATTTT. Translation gives CATATPRDTDTQYF.

Only a few counts were recorded for this clonotype. This chain links TRBV7-2 with TRBJ2-3, with 11 bases that match TRBD2. There are 16 residues in the CDR3. Trimming cost V 2 bases and J 2 bases; bases outside gene matches: 3. CDR1 and CDR2 from the germline V gene are SGHTA and FQGNSA. CDR3 bases: TGTGCCAGCAGCTTACGGACTAGCGGGCCCACAGATACGCAGTATTTT. This sequence encodes CASSLRTSGPTDTQYF.

At least ten counts were recorded for this clonotype. The rearrangement links TRBV19 to TRBJ2-7; 10 bases match TRBD1. Trimming took 4 bases from V and 7 from J; bases not matched to a gene: 7. The CDR3 length is 14 residues. Germline V gene data show CDR1 as LNHDA and CDR2 as SQIVND (reference sequence). CDR3 DNA sequence: TGTGCCAGTAGTACAGCCGGGACAGGGGATGAGCAGTACTTC. Translated, it gives CASSTAGTGDEQYF.

V and J are TRBV6-6 and TRBJ2-5; D is possibly TRBD2 (6 bases). Between the trimmed V and J ends, which lost 7 bases and 6 bases, there was a span of 15 bases. Germline assignment: CDR1 MNHNY and CDR2 SVGAGI (reference sequence). This CDR3 is built from 13 residues. The CDR3 protein is CASKASAPQTQYF. The CDR3 DNA reads as TGTGCCAGCAAGGCTAGCGCGCCCCAGACCCAGTACTTC.

This clonotype was seen at least ten times. The chain links TRBV7-6 to TRBJ2-5; D not resolved. Trimming removed 5 bases at V and 2 bases at J, with 15 bases between. The germline CDR1 and CDR2 sequences are SGHVS and FNYEAQ. This CDR3 has 15 residues. CDR3 protein: CASSNFPGFQETQYF. The CDR3, as DNA: TGTGCCAGCAGCAATTTCCCCGGATTTCAAGAGACCCAGTACTTC.